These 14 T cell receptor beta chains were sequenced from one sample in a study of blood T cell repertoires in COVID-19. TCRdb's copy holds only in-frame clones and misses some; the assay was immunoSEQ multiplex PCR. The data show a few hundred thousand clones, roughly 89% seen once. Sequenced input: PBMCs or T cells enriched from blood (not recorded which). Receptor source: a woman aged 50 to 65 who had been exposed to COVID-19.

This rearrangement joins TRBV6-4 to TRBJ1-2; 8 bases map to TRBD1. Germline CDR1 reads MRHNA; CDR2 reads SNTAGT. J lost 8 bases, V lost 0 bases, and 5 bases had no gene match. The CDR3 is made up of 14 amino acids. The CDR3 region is CASSDSARGLGYTF. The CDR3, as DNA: TGTGCCAGCAGTGACTCGGCCAGGGGGCTGGGCTACACCTTC.

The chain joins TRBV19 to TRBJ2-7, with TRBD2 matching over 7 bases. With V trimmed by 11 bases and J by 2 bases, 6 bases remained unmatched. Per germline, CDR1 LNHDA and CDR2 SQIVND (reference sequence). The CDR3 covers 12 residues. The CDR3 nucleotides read TGTGCCGGGGGGGGAGGAGCCTACGAGCAGTACTTC. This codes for CAGGGGAYEQYF.

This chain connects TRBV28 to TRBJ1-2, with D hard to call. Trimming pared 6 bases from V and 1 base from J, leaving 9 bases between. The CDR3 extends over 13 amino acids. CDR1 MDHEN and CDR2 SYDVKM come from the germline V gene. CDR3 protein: CASSRLLNYGYTF. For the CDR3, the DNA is TGTGCCAGCAGCAGACTCCTTAACTATGGCTACACCTTC.

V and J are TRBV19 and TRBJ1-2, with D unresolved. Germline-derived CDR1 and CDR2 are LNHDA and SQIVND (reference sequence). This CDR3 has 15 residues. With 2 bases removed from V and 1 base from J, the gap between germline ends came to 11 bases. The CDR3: CASSITTNGNYGYTF. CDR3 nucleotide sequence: TGTGCCAGTAGTATAACGACAAACGGTAACTATGGCTACACCTTC.

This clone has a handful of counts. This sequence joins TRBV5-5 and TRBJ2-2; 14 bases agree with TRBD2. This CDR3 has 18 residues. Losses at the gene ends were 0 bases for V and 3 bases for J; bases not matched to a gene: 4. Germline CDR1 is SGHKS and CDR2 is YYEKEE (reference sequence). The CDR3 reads CASSLGLAGGPYTGELFF. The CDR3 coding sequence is TGTGCCAGCAGCTTGGGACTAGCGGGGGGGCCCTACACCGGGGAGCTGTTTTTT.

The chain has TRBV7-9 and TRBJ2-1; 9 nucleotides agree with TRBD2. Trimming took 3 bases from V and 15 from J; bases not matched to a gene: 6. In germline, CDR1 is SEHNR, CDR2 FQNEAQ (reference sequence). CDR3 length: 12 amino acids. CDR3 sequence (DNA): TGTGCCAGCAGCTTGGTGGGACTAGCTTGGTTCTTC. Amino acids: CASSLVGLAWFF. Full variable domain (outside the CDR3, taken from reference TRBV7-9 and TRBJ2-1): DTGVSQNPRHKITKRGQNVTFRCDPISEHNRLYWYRQTLGQGPEFLTYFQNEAQLEKSRLLSDRFSAERPKGSFSTLEIQRTEQGDSAMYLCASSLVGLAWFFGPGTRLTVL.

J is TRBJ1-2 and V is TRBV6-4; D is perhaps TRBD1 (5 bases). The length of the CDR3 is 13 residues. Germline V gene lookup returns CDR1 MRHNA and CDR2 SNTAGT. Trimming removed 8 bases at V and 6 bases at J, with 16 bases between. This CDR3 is CASSPGTGNGYTF. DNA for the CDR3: TGTGCCAGCTCCCCCGGCACAGGCAATGGCTACACCTTC.

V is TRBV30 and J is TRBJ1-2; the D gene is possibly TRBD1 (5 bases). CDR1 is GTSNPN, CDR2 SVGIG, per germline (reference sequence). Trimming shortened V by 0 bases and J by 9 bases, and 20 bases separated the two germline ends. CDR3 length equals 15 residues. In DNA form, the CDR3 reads TGTGCCTGGAGTGTAGGAGGGCAGGGTAGTGGTAGCTACACCTTC. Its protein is CAWSVGGQGSGSYTF.

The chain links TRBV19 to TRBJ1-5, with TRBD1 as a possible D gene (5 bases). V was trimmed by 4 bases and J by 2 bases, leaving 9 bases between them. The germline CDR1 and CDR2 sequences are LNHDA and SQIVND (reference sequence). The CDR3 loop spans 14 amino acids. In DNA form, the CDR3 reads TGTGCCAGTAGTAAAGGGGCGGGCAATCAGCCCCAGCATTTT. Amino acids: CASSKGAGNQPQHF.

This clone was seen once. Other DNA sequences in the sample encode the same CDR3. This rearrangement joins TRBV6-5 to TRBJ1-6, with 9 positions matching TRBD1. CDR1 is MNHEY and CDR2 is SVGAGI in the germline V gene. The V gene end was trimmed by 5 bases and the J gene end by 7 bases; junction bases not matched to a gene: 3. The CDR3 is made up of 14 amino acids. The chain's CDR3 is CASSLDRGNSPLHF. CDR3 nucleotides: TGTGCCAGCAGTCTGGACAGGGGAAATTCACCCCTCCACTTT.

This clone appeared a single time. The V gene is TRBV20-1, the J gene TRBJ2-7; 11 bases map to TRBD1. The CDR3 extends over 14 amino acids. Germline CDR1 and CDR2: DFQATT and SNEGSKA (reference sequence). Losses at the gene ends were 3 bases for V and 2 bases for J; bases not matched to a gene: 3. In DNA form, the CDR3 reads TGCAGTGCTAGTGGACAGGGGGCGACCTACGAGCAGTACTTC. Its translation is CSASGQGATYEQYF.

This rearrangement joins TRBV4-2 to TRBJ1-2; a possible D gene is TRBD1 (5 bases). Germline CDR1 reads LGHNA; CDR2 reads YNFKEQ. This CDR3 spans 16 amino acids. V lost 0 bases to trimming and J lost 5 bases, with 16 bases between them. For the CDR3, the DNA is TGTGCCAGCAGCCAAGAAGGAGGGCAGGGACTTTATGGCTACACCTTC. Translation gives CASSQEGGQGLYGYTF.

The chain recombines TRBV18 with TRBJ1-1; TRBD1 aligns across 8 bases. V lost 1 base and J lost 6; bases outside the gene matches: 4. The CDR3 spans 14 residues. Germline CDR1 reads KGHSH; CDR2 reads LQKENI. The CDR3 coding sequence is TGTGCCAGCTCACCACTCCAGGGGGCTGCTGAAGCTTTCTTT. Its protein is CASSPLQGAAEAFF.

CDR3 amino acids: CAWISTYNEQFF. The CDR3 DNA follows: TGTGCCTGGATAAGCACCTACAATGAGCAGTTCTTC. This chain joins TRBV30 and TRBJ2-1, with unresolved D. The CDR3 is 12 residues long. Trimming stripped 4 bases from V and 2 bases from J, with 6 bases between. Germline-derived CDR1 and CDR2 are GTSNPN and SVGIG (reference sequence).